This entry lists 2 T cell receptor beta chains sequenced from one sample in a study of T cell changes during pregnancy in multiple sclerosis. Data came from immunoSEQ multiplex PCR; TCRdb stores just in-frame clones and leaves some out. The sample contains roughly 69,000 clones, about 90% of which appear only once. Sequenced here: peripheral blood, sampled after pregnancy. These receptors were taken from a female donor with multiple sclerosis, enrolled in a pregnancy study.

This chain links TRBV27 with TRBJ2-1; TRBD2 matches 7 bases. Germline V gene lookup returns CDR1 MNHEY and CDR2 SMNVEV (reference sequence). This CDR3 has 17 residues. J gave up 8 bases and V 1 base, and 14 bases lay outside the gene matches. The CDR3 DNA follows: TGTGCCAGCAGTTTATTTGGGGGGAGGGCTCACTTCGATGAGCAGTTCTTC. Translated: CASSLFGGRAHFDEQFF.

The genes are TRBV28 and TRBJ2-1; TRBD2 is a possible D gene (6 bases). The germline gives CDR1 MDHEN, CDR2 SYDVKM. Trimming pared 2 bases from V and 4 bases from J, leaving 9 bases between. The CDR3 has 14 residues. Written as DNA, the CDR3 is TGTGCCAGCAGTTTAGGAGGGTTTTACAATGAGCAGTTCTTC. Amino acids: CASSLGGFYNEQFF. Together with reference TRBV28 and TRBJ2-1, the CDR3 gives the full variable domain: DVKVTQSSRYLVKRTGEKVFLECVQDMDHENMFWYRQDPGLGLRLIYFSYDVKMKEKGDIPEGYSVSREKKERFSLILESASTNQTSMYLCASSLGGFYNEQFFGPGTRLTVL.